The 9 T cell receptor beta chains listed next were all sequenced from one sample in a study of human T cells and chemical hapten exposure. TCRdb reprocessed the 5' RACE reads with MiXCR, giving one entry per CDR3 protein. This sample has roughly 81,000 distinct CDR3 sequences, with approximately 7.7% found just once. It was from unfractionated whole blood that total RNA was extracted. These receptors came from a male donor in good health.

This clonotype showed up just once. Since a much larger clone is just one base distant, this may be a read error. The genes are TRBV18 and TRBJ2-5, with D unclear. Trimming removed 0 bases at V and 3 bases at J, with 17 bases between. Germline CDR1 and CDR2: KGHSH and LQKENI. The CDR3 totals 17 residues. CDR3 DNA sequence: TGTGCCAGCTCACCACCAGGCGAGGTCGATAGTAAAGAGACCCAGTACTTC. This translates into CASSPPGEVDSKETQYF.

J is TRBJ2-5 and V is TRBV3-1; the match to TRBD1 covers 10 bases. The CDR3 is 15 amino acids. With V trimmed by 3 bases and J by 4 bases, 5 bases remained unmatched. CDR1 is LGHDT, CDR2 YNNKEL, per germline (reference sequence). The CDR3 DNA sequence: TGTGCCAGCAGCCACCGGGACAGGGGATCAGAGACCCAGTACTTC. Translated: CASSHRDRGSETQYF.

This rearrangement joins TRBV5-1 to TRBJ2-3, with D possibly TRBD1 on 6 matching bases. The CDR3 loop spans 17 amino acids. The V gene lost 5 bases and the J gene lost 0 bases, with 19 bases spanning the gap. The germline V gene encodes CDR1 SGHRS and CDR2 YFSETQ. The CDR3 spells CASSKGTGTYSTDTQYF. CDR3 nucleotides: TGCGCCAGCAGTAAAGGTACAGGGACCTATAGCACAGATACGCAGTATTTT.

This clonotype was counted only a few times. This chain uses TRBV7-2 with TRBJ1-5, with D unclear. The germline CDR1 and CDR2 sequences are SGHTA and FQGNSA. This CDR3 comprises 15 residues. V shed 5 bases and J shed 6 bases, with 17 bases lying between them. In nucleotides, the CDR3 is TGTGCCAGCAGCACCGGGTCCCCCGGTAGTCAGCCCCAGCATTTT. Amino acid sequence: CASSTGSPGSQPQHF.

This clonotype was seen ten or more times. The gene calls are TRBV25-1 and TRBJ2-6; perhaps D is TRBD1 or TRBD2 (5 bases each). This CDR3 is 18 amino acids long. V was trimmed by 2 bases and J by 4 bases, leaving 18 bases between them. Germline V lookup: CDR1 MGHDK, CDR2 SYGVNS. In DNA form, the CDR3 reads TGTGCCAGCAGTGAAAGGGGAATGGGGGACCCCGGGGCCAACGTCCTGACTTTC. Protein sequence: CASSERGMGDPGANVLTF.

This clonotype was detected only a few times. The chain is built from TRBV20-1 and TRBJ1-2; a weak D match, TRBD1 (5 bases). CDR3 length: 13 amino acids. Germline CDR1 is DFQATT and CDR2 is SNEGSKA (reference sequence). V was shortened by 0 bases and J by 4 bases, with 9 bases between the two germline ends. The CDR3 protein is CSARDMRGYGYTF. The CDR3 bases are TGCAGTGCTAGAGATATGAGGGGCTATGGCTACACCTTC.

This clonotype showed up just a few times. The V call is TRBV5-1, the J call TRBJ2-7, with D tentatively TRBD1 (5 bases). V lost 4 bases and J 0 bases, leaving 14 bases between the germline ends. Germline CDR1 is SGHRS and CDR2 is YFSETQ. CDR3 length equals 15 residues. This CDR3 reads CASSLGHTNSYEQYF. DNA for the CDR3: TGCGCCAGCAGCCTTGGACACACCAACTCCTACGAGCAGTACTTC.

The chain combines TRBV7-2 with TRBJ2-2, with D possibly matching TRBD1 (6 bases). Germline CDR1 and CDR2: SGHTA and FQGNSA. There are 17 residues in the CDR3. The V gene lost 5 bases and the J gene lost 4 bases, with 20 bases spanning the gap. The CDR3 here is CASSPDLLGAGTGELFF. As DNA, the CDR3 is TGTGCCAGCAGCCCAGACCTATTGGGGGCGGGCACCGGGGAGCTGTTTTTT.

This clonotype was found many times. The V gene is TRBV20-1, the J gene TRBJ2-1, with 11 bases matching TRBD2. The CDR3 totals 14 residues. Germline CDR1 is DFQATT and CDR2 is SNEGSKA (reference sequence). The V segment lost 5 bases and the J segment 4 bases; nucleotides outside the gene matches: 4. The CDR3 reads CSALTSGTYNEQFF. Here the CDR3 DNA reads TGCAGTGCTTTGACTAGCGGGACTTACAATGAGCAGTTCTTC.